The 17 T cell receptor beta chains listed next were all sequenced from one sample in a study of post-analysis software for immune sequencing data. Whole-study findings and limits: Relative to controls, patients had about five TRBV segments at higher frequency, with TRBV5-6, TRBV5-1 and TRBV20-1 among these.

No antigen has been identified for these receptors. Unique molecular identifiers had been added to the TCR beta cDNA libraries. TCRdb re-called the PCR reads through MiXCR, storing one row per CDR3 protein. The sample shows roughly 650,000 distinct CDR3 sequences, approximately 60% of them seen only once. Material: blood. These receptors all come from a girl aged 2 to 9 with multiple sclerosis.

With respect to this clonotype: At one end, the junction sequence differs from germline, possibly due to a read error. The chain employs TRBV10-3 and TRBJ1-2; 7 bases are shared with TRBD1. This CDR3 region has 14 residues. Germline CDR1 ENHRY, CDR2 SYGVKD. For the CDR3, the DNA is TGTGCCGTCAGTGAGTCGGGACAGACCTATGGCTACACCTTC. This translates into CAVSESGQTYGYTF.

Turning to this clonotype: One end of the junction does not line up with germline, which may come from a read error. The CDR3 coding sequence is TGTGCCACCAGTGAGATCCCCGGGACAGGCTCTGGGGCCAACGTCCTGACTTTC. Translating gives CATSEIPGTGSGANVLTF. The rearrangement joins TRBV10-3 to TRBJ2-6; 8 nucleotides align to TRBD1. Germline V lookup: CDR1 ENHRY, CDR2 SYGVKD. CDR3 length: 18 amino acids.

The V and J genes are TRBV6-1 and TRBJ1-2; D remains ambiguous. The CDR3 is made up of 13 amino acids. In germline, CDR1 is MNHNS, CDR2 SASEGT. V gave up 7 bases and J gave up 1 base, with 10 bases separating them. The CDR3 nucleotides are TGTGCCAGCATACAAGTTCATAACTATGGCTACACCTTC. As protein: CASIQVHNYGYTF.

This clonotype was picked up a small number of times. The gene calls are TRBV6-5 and TRBJ1-2; the D is unclear. Trimming pared 6 bases from V and 3 bases from J, leaving 11 bases between. This CDR3 has 13 residues. The V gene's germline CDR1 is MNHEY and CDR2 SVGAGI. The CDR3 DNA follows: TGTGCCAGCAGCGAAGACGGGTACTATGGCTACACCTTC. It codes for CASSEDGYYGYTF.

The rearrangement joins TRBV6-6 to TRBJ2-1; D is unclear. This CDR3 is 13 amino acids long. V dropped 6 bases and J dropped 5 bases, with 11 bases sitting between them. CDR1 is MNHNY and CDR2 is SVGAGI in the germline V gene (reference sequence). The CDR3 DNA reads as TGTGCCAGCAGCCGACGTTCGGACAATGAGCAGTTCTTC. Translated: CASSRRSDNEQFF.

The chain joins TRBV4-1 to TRBJ2-5; 12 bases map to TRBD2. Germline CDR1 and CDR2: MGHRA and YSYEKL. CDR3 length: 17 residues. V gave up 4 bases and J gave up 5 bases; unmatched junction bases: 11. The DNA for the CDR3 is TGCGCCAGCAGCCCCGAGGGACTAGCGGGTGCAGGGGAGACCCAGTACTTC. Protein: CASSPEGLAGAGETQYF.

The rearrangement links TRBV10-3 to TRBJ1-1; 11 nucleotides match TRBD1. The V and J ends lost 6 bases and 3 bases, in that order; junction bases with no gene match: 9. Per germline, CDR1 ENHRY and CDR2 SYGVKD. CDR3 length: 16 amino acids. The CDR3 bases are TGTGCCATCAGCTCCGGGACAGGGGGGAGGGACACTGAAGCTTTCTTT. Encoded protein: CAISSGTGGRDTEAFF.

The gene calls are TRBV12-3 or TRBV12-4 and TRBJ1-2, with no clear D. The CDR3 length is 16 residues. V lost 5 bases, J lost 4 bases, and 20 bases lay in between. The CDR3 DNA sequence: TGTGCCAGCAGTGGTGGGGAGAAGTACGAGGGCTATGGCTACACCTTC. Translation: CASSGGEKYEGYGYTF.

The V and J genes are TRBV5-8 and TRBJ1-5; D unclear. The germline V gene encodes CDR1 SGHTS and CDR2 YDEGEE. There are 11 residues in the CDR3. The germline V and J ends were trimmed by 3 bases and 9 bases, with 7 bases remaining between them. DNA for the CDR3: TGTGCCAGCAGCTCCCTTCGGCCCCAGCATTTT. Translated, it gives CASSSLRPQHF. Filled out from reference TRBV5-8 and TRBJ1-5, the complete variable domain reads EAGVTQSPTHLIKTRGQQATLRCSPISGHTSVYWYQQALGLGLQFLLWYDEGEERNRGNFPPRFSGRQFPNYSSELNVNALELEDSALYLCASSSLRPQHFGDGTRLSIL.

The chain recombines TRBV4-2 with TRBJ2-5, with TRBD2 matching over 11 bases. CDR1 LGHNA and CDR2 YNFKEQ come from the germline V gene. V lost 4 bases to trimming and J lost 4 bases; unmatched junction nucleotides: 14. CDR3 length: 18 residues. The CDR3 DNA is TGTGCCAGCAGCCCCCGAACTAGCGGGAGAATGGAAGGAGAGACCCAGTACTTC. Amino acids: CASSPRTSGRMEGETQYF.

The chain employs TRBV5-5 and TRBJ1-4; D gene ambiguous. This CDR3 is built from 12 residues. Trimming shortened V by 4 bases and J by 7 bases, and 8 bases separated the two germline ends. Per germline, CDR1 SGHKS and CDR2 YYEKEE (reference sequence). CDR3 DNA sequence: TGTGCCAGCAGCCCGGGCGGTGAAAAACTGTTTTTT. Protein product: CASSPGGEKLFF.

The V and J genes are TRBV3-1 and TRBJ2-5; 11 positions agree with TRBD2. CDR3 length: 16 amino acids. Germline CDR1 is LGHDT and CDR2 is YNNKEL (reference sequence). V shed 6 bases, J shed 2 bases, and the junction held 8 bases outside the gene matches. Here the CDR3 DNA reads TGTGCCAGCAGATACACTAGCGGGAGAAGTCAAGAGACCCAGTACTTC. Its protein is CASRYTSGRSQETQYF.

This clonotype has a handful of counts. V gene TRBV10-3 combines with J gene TRBJ2-1, with TRBD2 matching over 7 bases. CDR1 and CDR2 (germline): ENHRY, SYGVKD. The J segment lost 9 bases and the V segment lost 4 bases, leaving 9 bases of the junction unmatched. The CDR3 totals 14 residues. For the CDR3, the DNA is TGTGCCATCAGTGTCAAGCGGGACTTCGGTGAGCAGTTCTTC. Its protein is CAISVKRDFGEQFF.

The V call is TRBV3-1, the J call TRBJ2-1, with unresolved D. Trimming left V 0 bases short and J 12 bases short, with 9 bases between. Germline V CDR1 and CDR2: LGHDT, YNNKEL (reference sequence). The length of the CDR3 is 12 residues. The CDR3 here is CASSQDRYGQFF. In DNA form, the CDR3 reads TGTGCCAGCAGCCAAGATCGGTATGGGCAGTTCTTC.

The CDR3 loop reads CASSLVARVNGYTF. The CDR3 DNA sequence: TGTGCCAGCAGTTTAGTAGCCAGGGTGAATGGCTACACCTTC. The chain carries TRBV12-3 or TRBV12-4 and TRBJ1-2; maybe TRBD1 (5 bases). This CDR3 is built from 14 residues. Trimming pared 1 base from V and 6 bases from J, leaving 12 bases between.

This clonotype has a single count. V gene TRBV12-5 combines with J gene TRBJ2-5; D perhaps matches TRBD2 (5 bases). The CDR3 contains 14 residues. With 5 bases removed from V and 2 bases from J, the gap between germline ends came to 12 bases. Germline CDR1 LGHNT, CDR2 FRNRAP. The chain's CDR3 is CASGGRDFQETQYF. CDR3 coding DNA: TGTGCTAGTGGTGGCCGGGATTTTCAAGAGACCCAGTACTTC. Together with reference TRBV12-5 and TRBJ2-5, the CDR3 gives the full variable domain: DARVTQTPRHKVTEMGQEVTMRCQPILGHNTVFWYRQTMMQGLELLAYFRNRAPLDDSGMPKDRFSAEMPDATLATLKIQPSEPRDSAVYFCASGGRDFQETQYFGPGTRLLVL.

This sequence joins TRBV10-3 and TRBJ1-2; possible D gene TRBD1, 6 bases. V lost 11 bases and J lost 0, with 19 bases in between. CDR3 size: 15 residues. Germline assignment: CDR1 ENHRY and CDR2 SYGVKD. CDR3 DNA: TGTGCCTCGAAGACAAACAGGGAAGCTAACTATGGCTACACCTTC. Translated, it gives CASKTNREANYGYTF.